A selection of T cell receptor beta chains follows, all from one sample in a study of T cells in tumors after PD-1 blockade. Measured with immunoSEQ multiplex PCR; TCRdb has only the in-frame clones, and not every one. Of 45,000 to 60,000 clones in the sample, 79% were seen once. The material was PBMCs, obtained before anti-PD-1 treatment. The origin of the receptors is a human donor with basal cell carcinoma. The CDR3 runs from the conserved cysteine through the conserved F or W. The order of the fields is D gene, V gene, J gene, CDR3 DNA, CDR3 protein. The D gene is left open where the match is weak.

>NA|TRBV9|TRBJ1-6
TGTGCCAGCAGCGAAGGCAATTCACCCCTCCACTTT
CASSEGNSPLHF
>NA|TRBV27|TRBJ2-1
TGTGCCACCTCGGTTGTCGGTACAGACTACAATGAGCAGTTCTTC
CATSVVGTDYNEQFF
>TRBD2|TRBV6-5|TRBJ2-1
TGTGCCAGCAGTTACGGTGGCGGGAGTGAGAAGAATGAGCAGTTCTTC
CASSYGGGSEKNEQFF
>TRBD2|TRBV15|TRBJ2-1
TGTGCCACCAGCAGAGGTGGACTAGTTAGCAATGAGCAGTTCTTC
CATSRGGLVSNEQFF
>TRBD1|TRBV7-9|TRBJ2-7
TGTGCCAGCAGCTTATCCGGGACAGGGGGGACCTACGAGCAGTACTTC
CASSLSGTGGTYEQYF
>NA|TRBV3-1/TRBV3-2|TRBJ2-7
TGTGCCAGCAGCCCCGGGGGCTCCTACGAGCAGTACTTC
CASSPGGSYEQYF
>NA|TRBV6-2/TRBV6-3|TRBJ1-2
TGTGCCAGCAGTTACCTCCAGCAGGCTAACTATGGCTACACCTTC
CASSYLQQANYGYTF
>NA|TRBV18|TRBJ1-2
TGTGCCAGCTCACCGGCGGGTAACTATGGCTACACCTTC
CASSPAGNYGYTF
>NA|TRBV28|TRBJ2-7
TGTGCCAGCAGAACAACGGGGGCCTACGAGCAGTACTTC
CASRTTGAYEQYF
>TRBD1|TRBV28|TRBJ2-7
TGTGCCAGCAGCCCGTTTGCTACAGGGACAGGGGGACTCTACGAGCAGTACTTC
CASSPFATGTGGLYEQYF
>NA|TRBV5-6|TRBJ2-2
TGTGCCAGCAGCTTGGCCCTATTAGGGGACGCCGGGGAGCTGTTTTTT
CASSLALLGDAGELFF
>TRBD1|TRBV7-6|TRBJ2-1
TGTGCCAGCAGCTTAGCGCGTCGGACAGGGAGGTCCTACAATGAGCAGTTCTTC
CASSLARRTGRSYNEQFF
>NA|TRBV3-1/TRBV3-2|TRBJ2-3
TGTGCCAGCAGCCTGACCGCTCGGGTAAATACGCAGTATTTT
CASSLTARVNTQYF
>NA|TRBV4-1|TRBJ2-5
TGCGCCAGCAGCCAAGGAGGGGAGTGGGGGACCCAGTACTTC
CASSQGGEWGTQYF
>NA|TRBV3-1/TRBV3-2|TRBJ2-7
TGTGCCAGCAGCCACACACCGGGATCGGGGCAGTACTTC
CASSHTPGSGQYF
>TRBD2|TRBV27|TRBJ2-3
TGTGCCAGCAGGCGGCTAGCGGGAGGGTCAGATACGCAGTATTTT
CASRRLAGGSDTQYF
>TRBD2|TRBV5-4|TRBJ2-2
TGTGCCAGCAGCAGCGGACTAGCTCGGGGCACCGGGGAGCTGTTTTTT
CASSSGLARGTGELFF
>NA|TRBV5-5|TRBJ2-2
TGTGCCAGCAGCAGGACGGGGTTCCAAGGTGCCGGGGAGCTGTTTTTT
CASSRTGFQGAGELFF
>NA|TRBV18|TRBJ1-5
TGTGCCAGCTCACGCCCTCCCGGGGAGAGAGGCCAGCCCCAGCATTTT
CASSRPPGERGQPQHF